This entry lists 22 T cell receptor beta chains sequenced from one sample in a study of blood T cell repertoires in COVID-19. Only in-frame clones appear in the TCRdb table, and some are missing; sequencing was by immunoSEQ multiplex PCR. The sample records about 59,000 clones, approximately 85% being singletons. Sequenced: peripheral blood. The receptors were sampled from a human donor in a cohort sampled during active COVID-19.

The V gene is TRBV11-2, the J gene TRBJ2-7; D may be TRBD1 (6 bases). The V gene's germline CDR1 is SGHAT and CDR2 FQNNGV. The CDR3 extends over 18 amino acids. V was cut by 2 bases and J by 0 bases, with 20 bases left in between. CDR3 DNA: TGTGCCAGCAGCTTACACATTGGTGGTGGGGGCCTCTCCTACGAGCAGTACTTC. This codes for CASSLHIGGGGLSYEQYF.

The chain has TRBV7-2 and TRBJ2-3; D is possibly TRBD2 (6 bases). Germline V gene sequence: CDR1 SGHTA, CDR2 FQGNSA. The V end was cut by 1 base, the J end by 3 bases, with 8 bases between. This CDR3 spans 14 amino acids. The CDR3 reads CASSLGLATDTQYF. Here the CDR3 DNA reads TGTGCCAGCAGCTTAGGTCTAGCGACAGATACGCAGTATTTT. The entire variable domain, with the rest obtained from reference TRBV7-2 and TRBJ2-3, is as follows: GAGVSQSPSNKVTEKGKDVELRCDPISGHTALYWYRQSLGQGLEFLIYFQGNSAPDKSGLPSDRFSAERTGGSVSTLTIQRTQQEDSAVYLCASSLGLATDTQYFGPGTRLTVL.

The chain carries TRBV29-1 and TRBJ1-1, with 8 bases that match TRBD1. The CDR3 runs to 11 residues. J was trimmed by 5 bases and V by 5 bases; bases with no gene match: 1. The germline V gene has CDR1 SQVTM and CDR2 ANQGSEA. This CDR3 reads CSVRQGTEAFF. DNA of the CDR3: TGCAGCGTTCGACAGGGGACTGAAGCTTTCTTT.

This clone was observed a single time. The chain recombines TRBV5-1 with TRBJ2-7, with no clear D. V was trimmed by 7 bases and J by 2 bases, leaving 13 bases between them. Germline CDR1 SGHRS, CDR2 YFSETQ. There are 13 residues in the CDR3. The CDR3 DNA reads as TGCGCCAGCTCTGGGCAGGCCCCCTACGAGCAGTACTTC. This translates into CASSGQAPYEQYF.

V usage is TRBV9 and J usage is TRBJ2-7, with TRBD2 identical over 13 bases. The germline CDR1 and CDR2 sequences are SGDLS and YYNGEE. V lost 4 bases to trimming and J lost 2 bases; unmatched junction nucleotides: 3. This CDR3 is 15 amino acids long. The CDR3 sequence is CASSTSGGATYEQYF. In DNA form, the CDR3 reads TGTGCCAGCAGCACTAGCGGGGGGGCCACCTACGAGCAGTACTTC.

The genes are TRBV11-2 and TRBJ2-7, with D perhaps TRBD1 (6 bases). The CDR3 has 14 amino acids. With 5 bases removed from V and 9 bases from J, the gap between germline ends came to 20 bases. CDR1 is SGHAT, CDR2 FQNNGV, per germline. The CDR3: CASSIRDTERRQYF. The CDR3 coding sequence is TGTGCCAGCAGCATTCGGGACACAGAGCGTCGGCAGTACTTC. Full variable domain (missing parts from reference TRBV11-2 and TRBJ2-7): EAGVAQSPRYKIIEKRQSVAFWCNPISGHATLYWYQQILGQGPKLLIQFQNNGVVDDSQLPKDRFSAERLKGVDSTLKIQPAKLEDSAVYLCASSIRDTERRQYFGPGTRLTVT.

The chain uses TRBV4-2 and TRBJ2-5; 12 bases match TRBD2. Germline values: CDR1 LGHNA, CDR2 YNFKEQ. V was clipped by 4 bases and J by 1 base; unmatched bases: 13. The length of the CDR3 is 19 residues. The CDR3 nucleotides read TGTGCCAGCAGCCCAGGAGCGGCTAGCGGGGGGGCCCCCCAAGAGACCCAGTACTTC. Translated: CASSPGAASGGAPQETQYF.

In DNA, the CDR3 is TGTGCCAGCAGTTGGGGAGCGGGGTCCTACAATGAGCAGTTCTTC. Its translation: CASSWGAGSYNEQFF. V is TRBV6-2 or TRBV6-3 and J is TRBJ2-1; 7 bases are a match to TRBD2. The germline V gene has CDR1 MNHEY and CDR2 SVGEGT. The CDR3 totals 15 residues. V shed 4 bases, J shed 1 base, and the junction held 4 bases outside the gene matches.

V usage is TRBV6-5 and J usage is TRBJ1-1, with 7 bases identical to TRBD1. Per germline, CDR1 MNHEY and CDR2 SVGAGI. After removal of 6 bases from V and 2 bases from J, the junction contained 6 bases not matched to a gene. The CDR3 length is 14 residues. CDR3: CASRTGFDNTEAFF. The CDR3 DNA sequence: TGTGCCAGCAGGACAGGGTTCGACAACACTGAAGCTTTCTTT.

This chain joins TRBV10-3 and TRBJ2-1, with D unresolved. The CDR3 totals 13 residues. The V gene lost 6 bases and the J gene lost 0 bases, with 6 bases spanning the gap. Germline CDR1 and CDR2: ENHRY and SYGVKD. The CDR3 loop is CAIRVSSYNEQFF. Here the CDR3 DNA reads TGTGCCATCAGAGTGAGCTCCTACAATGAGCAGTTCTTC.

CDR3 nucleotide sequence: TGCGCCAGCAGCCAATTAGAGGATTGGCGGCAGACCCAGTACTTC. It yields the protein CASSQLEDWRQTQYF. The V gene is TRBV4-1, the J gene TRBJ2-5; D gene uncertain. This CDR3 has 15 residues. Germline V gene sequence: CDR1 MGHRA, CDR2 YSYEKL. Deletions cut 2 bases from V and 6 bases from J, with 16 bases between.

This chain joins TRBV7-2 and TRBJ1-5; no definite D call. This CDR3 region has 18 residues. The V end lost 7 bases, the J end lost 2 bases, and 24 bases lay between the germline ends. The germline V gene encodes CDR1 SGHTA and CDR2 FQGNSA. For the CDR3, the DNA is TGTGCCAGCAACAATACTAGACCTCGGGCGGATGGCAATCAGCCCCAGCATTTT. This sequence encodes CASNNTRPRADGNQPQHF.

The CDR3 spells CSVESGGGTGTYEQYF. The CDR3 region has the DNA TGCAGCGTTGAATCCGGAGGGGGGACAGGGACCTACGAGCAGTACTTC. The V call is TRBV29-1, the J call TRBJ2-7; 9 bases are a match to TRBD1. The CDR3 is 16 amino acids. CDR1 and CDR2 (germline): SQVTM, ANQGSEA. V trimming: 2 bases; J trimming: 2 bases; junction bases outside the gene matches: 10.

The chain links TRBV7-2 to TRBJ2-1; 10 bases agree with TRBD1. V shed 3 bases and J 7 bases; nucleotides not matched to a gene: 6. From germline, CDR1 is SGHTA and CDR2 FQGNSA. There are 15 residues in the CDR3. The CDR3, as DNA: TGTGCCAGCAGCTTCAGACAGGGGGCGTGGAATGAGCAGTTCTTC. Amino acids: CASSFRQGAWNEQFF.

The CDR3 is CASSLGGGTGSPLHF. Written as DNA, the CDR3 is TGTGCCAGCAGCTTGGGAGGAGGGACTGGTTCACCCCTCCACTTT. V is TRBV7-2 and J is TRBJ1-6; TRBD1 might be the D (5 bases). Deletions cut 3 bases from V and 9 bases from J, with 15 bases between. Germline V lookup: CDR1 SGHTA, CDR2 FQGNSA. The CDR3 is made up of 15 amino acids.

The J gene is TRBJ1-2, the V gene TRBV7-9; D uncertain. Between the trimmed V and J ends, which lost 1 base and 8 bases, there was a span of 8 bases. This CDR3 is 12 amino acids long. CDR1 SEHNR and CDR2 FQNEAQ come from the germline V gene (reference sequence). CDR3 DNA: TGTGCCAGCAGCTTAGGGGCCAGCGGCTACACCTTC. Residues: CASSLGASGYTF.

This chain connects TRBV24-1 to TRBJ2-5; D gene ambiguous. Germline CDR1 reads KGHDR; CDR2 reads SFDVKD. The CDR3 length is 12 residues. V shed 5 bases and J shed 4 bases, with 7 bases lying between them. CDR3 region: CATSAPGETQYF. Here the CDR3 DNA reads TGTGCCACCAGTGCGCCAGGAGAGACCCAGTACTTC.

CDR3 amino acids: CASSQPEADTQYF. CDR3 coding DNA: TGTGCCAGCAGCCAACCCGAGGCAGATACGCAGTATTTT. The chain joins TRBV16 to TRBJ2-3; D not resolved. Trimming removed 2 bases at V and 4 bases at J, with 7 bases between. The germline CDR1 and CDR2 sequences are KGHSY and FQNENV. There are 13 residues in the CDR3.

There are a few counts of this clone. This chain uses TRBV28 with TRBJ1-2; 7 bases are shared with TRBD1. V lost 4 bases to trimming and J lost 4 bases; unmatched junction nucleotides: 9. The CDR3 length is 15 residues. The V gene's germline CDR1 is MDHEN and CDR2 SYDVKM. The CDR3 sequence is CASSYLGRGSYGYTF. The CDR3 DNA is TGTGCCAGCAGTTATTTAGGCAGGGGGTCCTATGGCTACACCTTC.

V is TRBV6-2 or TRBV6-3 and J is TRBJ2-3, with 7 bases identical to TRBD2. This CDR3 spans 15 amino acids. The J segment lost 0 bases and the V segment lost 5 bases, leaving 5 bases of the junction unmatched. Per germline, CDR1 MNHEY and CDR2 SVGEGT. For the CDR3, the DNA is TGTGCCAGCAGTGCAAGCGGGACCAGCACAGATACGCAGTATTTT. It specifies CASSASGTSTDTQYF.

The chain joins TRBV5-4 to TRBJ2-7, with D tentatively TRBD1 (6 bases). The V and J ends lost 4 bases and 2 bases respectively, with 13 bases between them. Germline V gene data show CDR1 as SGHNT and CDR2 as YYREEE (reference sequence). CDR3 length: 14 amino acids. CDR3 bases: TGTGCCAGCAGCCGGGGACAATCCACCTACGAGCAGTACTTC. It translates to CASSRGQSTYEQYF.

CDR3: CASSGQVNTGELFF. For the CDR3, the DNA is TGTGCCAGCAGCGGACAGGTGAACACCGGGGAGCTGTTTTTT. The J gene is TRBJ2-2, the V gene TRBV9; the D gene is possibly TRBD1 (6 bases). The CDR3 is 14 residues long. The germline V gene encodes CDR1 SGDLS and CDR2 YYNGEE. Trimming took off 3 bases at V and 1 base at J, with 7 bases between the two ends.